This T cell receptor (beta chain) appears in the sequencing data of a study of tumor-infiltrating lymphocytes in oesophageal squamous cell carcinoma (dated by TCRdb to the mid-2010s). Comment on this clonotype: Its antigen is currently not known. The input lacks base qualities; no much larger clone sits a single base away.

Libraries were built with PCR. For sequencing, an Illumina HiSeq 2000 was employed. Starting from the raw public reads, TCRdb applied fastp trimming at Q25, assembled clones with MiXCR and retained in-frame beta chains. Merged by CDR3 protein, the rows form single entries marked with the most common genes and DNA. The sample table lists about 15,000 distinct CDR3 sequences, about 50% of them with a count of one. The top ten constitute 40% to 55% of the sample. From its cysteine to its phenylalanine, the CDR3 spans 16 amino acids. Of the read, only the CDR3 DNA is kept; its 48 bases are in frame from base 1. Looking up the germline V gene yields CDR1 MNHEY and CDR2 SVGEGT. Here V drops 1 base and J drops 6 bases, and the junction holds 9 bases not matched to any gene.

This TCR derives from a male donor with esophageal squamous cell carcinoma. Sequencing was performed on blood. The chain joins TRBV6-2 or TRBV6-3 to TRBJ2-3; 8 nucleotides in the junction match TRBD2. The nucleotides read TGTGCCAGCAGTTACTTTCTAGCGGGTCCTTCGGATACGCAGTATTTT. Its protein reads: CASSYFLAGPSDTQYF.